The clone carrying this T cell receptor (beta chain) was recorded at least ten times. Its target is not known. Using constant-segment primers, 5'RACE produced TCR alpha and TCR beta cDNA libraries carrying sample barcodes and UMIs. MiXCR, applied by TCRdb to the 5' RACE reads, yields one record per CDR3 protein. Among 200,000 to 250,000 distinct CDR3 sequences, 16% were seen once, and the ten largest hold approximately 3.5%. This entry is derived from a study of T-cell memory formation after mild COVID-19. Germline V CDR1 and CDR2: SGDLS, YYNGEE. The CDR3 consists of 13 residues. V was shortened by 0 bases and J by 4 bases, with 5 bases between the two germline ends. Study-wide results and limits: The appearance of some responding clones in pre-infection memory suggested that cross-reactive memory joined. Confirmation was lacking for SARS-CoV-2 specificity of second-wave clones that peaked on day 37.

Sequenced material: PBMCs or a T cell subset sorted from them (not recorded which). The TCR was taken from a young man who had mild COVID-19 (a few samples of this study predate the infection). Cell type and time point are not known. The gene calls are TRBV9 and TRBJ2-1; no clear D gene. CDR3 DNA: TGTGCCAGCAGCGTAGCCGGATACAATGAGCAGTTCTTC. This codes for CASSVAGYNEQFF.